In this sample, the clone carrying this TCR beta chain turned up many times. CDR1 DFQATT and CDR2 SNEGSKA come from the germline V gene (reference sequence). This CDR3 contains 14 residues. V dropped 1 base and J dropped 2; count of bases not matched to a gene: 5. Researchers prepared the TCRbeta library using unique molecular identifiers, the study reports. From the PCR reads, TCRdb called clonotypes with MiXCR, one entry per CDR3 protein. Found here are over 150,000 distinct CDR3 sequences, 6% to 7% of them singletons; the top ten hold more than 2.5%. The data belong to a study of T-cell reconstitution after alpha-beta-depleted transplantation in children.

The chain has TRBV20-1 and TRBJ2-7, with 7 bases that match TRBD2. This TCR was sampled from a human donor who donated a stem cell graft to a child with Wiskott-Aldrich syndrome. The source material was PBMCs from the stem cell graft donor, sampled from the stem cell graft. CDR3 protein: CSARGGGSTYEQYF. Here the CDR3 DNA reads TGCAGTGCTAGAGGCGGCGGGAGCACCTACGAGCAGTACTTC.